This T cell receptor (beta chain) comes out of a study of shared clonotypes between healthy human individuals. Generated by immunoSEQ multiplex PCR, the TCRdb table keeps only in-frame clones and is missing some. The sample gives around 1.1 million clones, about 80% of which show up once; 0.55% to 0.7% is in the top ten. The CDR3 covers 15 residues. The V gene's germline CDR1 is SQVTM and CDR2 ANQGSEA. V dropped 6 bases and J dropped 2; count of bases not matched to a gene: 10. This chain uses TRBV29-1 with TRBJ2-1, with 7 positions matching TRBD2. The sample was memory CD4+ T cells from PBMCs. The subset denotes: CD45RA-negative fraction. The sequence derives from a man aged 18 to 30 in good health. Some clones in this sample may be carry-over from other donors' samples. The CDR3 sequence: CSVPPGRVAYNEQFF. The CDR3 coding sequence is TGCAGCGTGCCCCCGGGGAGGGTAGCCTACAATGAGCAGTTCTTC.